This T cell receptor beta chain was observed in a study of T cell repertoires in cytomegalovirus infection. Across the whole study: Alongside well-studied HLA-B-restricted CMV epitopes, recently identified HLA-C-restricted CMV epitopes were also used. Carrying CMV and the relevant HLA type showed in public TCR beta signatures. General study findings and limits: Dominating the ex vivo response were HLA-C-restricted CMV-specific TCR beta clonotypes. Accumulated public TCR beta family frequency recognized individuals carrying CMV together with the relevant HLA.

To note about this clonotype: What it recognizes is unknown.

From the reads, TCRdb called clonotypes with MiXCR, one entry per CDR3 protein. The table includes about 900,000 distinct CDR3 sequences, roughly a third detected once. This sequence originates from a human donor in good health (CMV status not recorded). Some clones in this sample may be carry-over from other donors' samples. The sequencing here drew on cultured CD8+ T cells from PBMCs, taken from culture after CMV antigen stimulation.

CDR3 coding DNA: TGTGCCAGCAGCTTAGGGGGGACCCGCACAGATACGCAGTATTTT. Amino acids: CASSLGGTRTDTQYF. The J gene is TRBJ2-3, the V gene TRBV11-2; D is possibly TRBD1 or TRBD2 (5 bases each). V was clipped by 1 base and J by 1 base, with 9 bases between them. CDR1 and CDR2 from the germline V gene are SGHAT and FQNNGV. CDR3 length: 15 residues.